A selection of T cell receptor beta chains follows, all from one sample in a study of cytomegalovirus exposure and HLA in healthy donors. Sequencing was performed with immunoSEQ multiplex PCR; in TCRdb, only in-frame clones are kept and a portion is missing. There are approximately 170,000 clones in the sample; roughly 80% occur only once, and around 3.1% lies in the top ten. Sequencing was performed on PBMCs. These receptor sequences come from a female donor in good health and CMV-seronegative. The CDR3 runs from the conserved cysteine through the conserved F or W. The D gene is left open where the match is weak. Only part of the rows carry a size: once, few, many, or a class if the clone is expanded.

clone_size	cdr3_length	v_call	d_call	j_call	cdr3_nt	cdr3_aa
NA	13	TRBV2	NA	TRBJ2-1	TGTGCCAGCAGCCCTAGGTCCTACAATGAGCAGTTCTTC	CASSPRSYNEQFF
NA	16	TRBV30	NA	TRBJ2-1	TGTGCCTGGAGCGCTGCCCCGGGTCATGGCTACAATGAGCAGTTCTTC	CAWSAAPGHGYNEQFF
NA	14	TRBV19	TRBD2	TRBJ2-1	TGTGCCAGTAGTATCGCGGGGGGGCCGAATGAGCAGTTCTTC	CASSIAGGPNEQFF
NA	16	TRBV5-4	NA	TRBJ2-2	TGTGCCAGCAGCTTGGCCCCCCAGGGGAGCACCGGGGAGCTGTTTTTT	CASSLAPQGSTGELFF
few	14	TRBV10-3	NA	TRBJ2-7	TGTGCCATCAGTGACCGGGACAACTCCTACGAGCAGTACTTC	CAISDRDNSYEQYF
NA	17	TRBV7-2	TRBD1	TRBJ2-7	TGTGCCAGCAGCTTAAAGGGGGCCATATGGTCGGCCTACGAGCAGTACTTC	CASSLKGAIWSAYEQYF
once	14	TRBV15	TRBD1	TRBJ2-5	TGTGCCACCAGCAGAAACACAGGGGGAGAGACCCAGTACTTC	CATSRNTGGETQYF
NA	15	TRBV11-2	TRBD1	TRBJ1-1	TGTGCCAGCAGCAACCTAAGACAGGGGGCGGGTGAAGCTTTCTTT	CASSNLRQGAGEAFF
few	14	TRBV19	TRBD1	TRBJ1-2	TGTGCCAGTACCCTGGGACAGACTAACTATGGCTACACCTTC	CASTLGQTNYGYTF
NA	13	TRBV28	NA	TRBJ1-3	TGTGCCAGCAGTTCCATTTTTGGAAACACCATATATTTT	CASSSIFGNTIYF
NA	14	TRBV29-1	TRBD2	TRBJ2-1	TGCAGCGTGACCGCCACTAGCGGGAGGAATGAGCAGTTCTTC	CSVTATSGRNEQFF
NA	14	TRBV5-6	NA	TRBJ1-3	TGTGCCAGCAGCTTCAGGGTTTCTGGAAACACCATATATTTT	CASSFRVSGNTIYF
few	15	TRBV6-1	TRBD1	TRBJ1-3	TGTGCCAGCAGTGAGACGACAGGGGTAGGAAACACCATATATTTT	CASSETTGVGNTIYF
NA	16	TRBV5-4	TRBD1	TRBJ2-3	TGTGCCAGCAGCTTTATGGGCAGGGGGCGCGCAGATACGCAGTATTTT	CASSFMGRGRADTQYF
NA	15	TRBV5-1	TRBD2	TRBJ2-7	TGCGCCAGCAGCTTGTGGACTAGCGGGGGCTACGAGCAGTACTTC	CASSLWTSGGYEQYF
NA	13	TRBV6-6	NA	TRBJ1-3	TGTGCCAGCCAAGGGAGCTCTGGAAACACCATATATTTT	CASQGSSGNTIYF
NA	15	TRBV6-5	NA	TRBJ2-7	TGTGCCAGCAGCTCTGCGCGAGCGGAGCGGTTGGAGCAGTACTTC	CASSSARAERLEQYF
few	13	TRBV30	NA	TRBJ1-3	TGTGCCTGGACCCTCGGGAGAGGAAACACCATATATTTT	CAWTLGRGNTIYF
NA	15	TRBV7-9	TRBD1	TRBJ2-1	TGTGCCAGCAGGTTGGGCAGGGGGAACTACAATGAGCAGTTCTTC	CASRLGRGNYNEQFF
once	13	TRBV5-6	TRBD2	TRBJ2-7	TGTGCCAGCAGCTTAGCGGGGGTTTACGAGCAGTACTTC	CASSLAGVYEQYF
NA	13	TRBV2	TRBD1	TRBJ2-7	TGTGCCAGCAGGGGGACAGGGGACTACGAGCAGTACTTC	CASRGTGDYEQYF
NA	15	TRBV7-9	TRBD1	TRBJ2-4	TGTTCCAGCAGCCGGACAGGGGGCGCCAAAAACATTCAGTACTTC	CSSSRTGGAKNIQYF
NA	15	TRBV5-6	TRBD2	TRBJ2-3	TGTGCCAGCAGCTTGGAGGGACTAGTGAGAGATACGCAGTATTTT	CASSLEGLVRDTQYF
NA	13	TRBV7-9	NA	TRBJ1-3	TGTGCCAGCAGACGACAGACTGGAAACACCATATATTTT	CASRRQTGNTIYF
NA	13	TRBV5-4	TRBD2	TRBJ2-7	TGTGCCAGCAGCTTCACTAGCGGGGGCTTACCCTTTTTC	CASSFTSGGLPFF
NA	14	TRBV30	NA	TRBJ1-2	TGTGCCTGGAGTCCGGGACTTAAAAACTATGGCTACACCTTC	CAWSPGLKNYGYTF
NA	14	TRBV7-3	TRBD2	TRBJ2-7	TGTGCCAGCAGCCCCGGGACTAGGGCCTACGAGCAGTACTTC	CASSPGTRAYEQYF
NA	12	TRBV25-1	NA	TRBJ1-4	TGTGCCAGCAGTCAGGGTCTGGAAAAACTGTTTTTT	CASSQGLEKLFF
once	16	TRBV14	TRBD2	TRBJ2-1	TGTGCCAGCAGCCCTACAGCGGGACTCGCCTACAATGAGCAGTTCTTC	CASSPTAGLAYNEQFF
NA	14	TRBV29-1	TRBD1	TRBJ2-7	TGCAGCGTCACTCCAGGGACAGGGTCCTACGAGCAGTACTTC	CSVTPGTGSYEQYF
NA	16	TRBV7-3	TRBD2	TRBJ2-1	TGTGCCAGCAGCTCCGGACTAGGAATAAGTTTGGATGAGCAGTTCTTC	CASSSGLGISLDEQFF
NA	15	TRBV5-5	TRBD2	TRBJ2-1	TGTGCCAGCAGCTTTGGGACTAGCGGCTACAATGAGCAGTTCTTC	CASSFGTSGYNEQFF
NA	14	TRBV30	TRBD1	TRBJ2-1	TGTGCCTGGATTCCGGACAGGGACTACAATGAGCAGTTCTTC	CAWIPDRDYNEQFF
few	15	TRBV28	TRBD1	TRBJ2-7	TGTGCCAGCAGCCTCGGGACAGGCGAAACCTACGAGCAGTACTTC	CASSLGTGETYEQYF
NA	15	TRBV30	TRBD1	TRBJ1-2	TGTGCCTGGAACTACCAGGGGGCTGCGAACTATGGCTACACCTTC	CAWNYQGAANYGYTF
few	15	TRBV28	TRBD2	TRBJ2-1	TGTGCCAGCAGTCCCGGGACTAGCGGGGCCTTATCGCAGTTCTTC	CASSPGTSGALSQFF
NA	14	TRBV19	NA	TRBJ2-7	TGTGCCAGTACCTCAGGACATGGCTCCTACGAGCAGTACTTC	CASTSGHGSYEQYF
NA	14	TRBV4-3	NA	TRBJ1-5	TGCGCCAGCAGCCCGACCGGGGTTAGTCAGCCCCAGCATTTT	CASSPTGVSQPQHF
NA	16	TRBV5-8	TRBD1	TRBJ2-7	TGTGCCAGCATCGGGATACCGACAGGGAGCATTGACGAGCAGTACTTC	CASIGIPTGSIDEQYF
NA	16	TRBV13	TRBD2	TRBJ2-1	TGTGCCAGCAGCCTAGGGGGGGGACTAGCCGTCAATGAGCAGTTCTTC	CASSLGGGLAVNEQFF
NA	15	TRBV6-5	NA	TRBJ1-2	TGTGCCAGCAGTCGCCCTTCGACACTTAGCGCCGGCTACACCTTC	CASSRPSTLSAGYTF
NA	16	TRBV5-1	NA	TRBJ2-5	TGCGCCAGCAGCCCTAGGATTGGGGGCGGTCGCGAGACCCAGTACTTC	CASSPRIGGGRETQYF
NA	14	TRBV7-9	NA	TRBJ1-3	TGTGCCAGCAACCCCGACAGCTCTGGAAACACCATATATTTT	CASNPDSSGNTIYF
NA	14	TRBV15	NA	TRBJ2-5	TGTGCCACCAGCAGATATGACAGGGACTCTACCCAGTACTTC	CATSRYDRDSTQYF
NA	16	TRBV5-1	NA	TRBJ2-3	TGCGCCAGCAGCTTGGCCAGGGGCGTGAGCACAGATACGCAGTATTTT	CASSLARGVSTDTQYF
few	14	TRBV5-6	TRBD1	TRBJ1-5	TGTGCCAGCAGTCACAGGGGGAGGGAACAGCCCCAGCATTTT	CASSHRGREQPQHF
NA	14	TRBV2	TRBD2	TRBJ2-7	TGTGCCAGCACCCAAGGGGACTACCTGTACGAGCAGTACTTC	CASTQGDYLYEQYF
NA	16	TRBV2	TRBD2	TRBJ2-5	TGTGCCAGCAGTGAATCAACTAGCGGGGGAGAAGAGACCCAGTACTTC	CASSESTSGGEETQYF